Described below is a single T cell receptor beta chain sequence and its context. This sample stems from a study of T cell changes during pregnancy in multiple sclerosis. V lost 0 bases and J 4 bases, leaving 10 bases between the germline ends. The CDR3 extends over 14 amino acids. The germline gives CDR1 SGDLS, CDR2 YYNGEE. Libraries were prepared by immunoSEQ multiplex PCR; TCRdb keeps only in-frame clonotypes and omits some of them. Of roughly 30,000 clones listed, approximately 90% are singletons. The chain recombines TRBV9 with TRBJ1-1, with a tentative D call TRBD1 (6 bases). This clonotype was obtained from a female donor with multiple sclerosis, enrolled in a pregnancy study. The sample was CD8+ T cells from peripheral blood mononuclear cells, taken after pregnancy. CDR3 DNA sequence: TGTGCCAGCAGCGTAGCGGGGGGGGCCACTGAAGCTTTCTTT. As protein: CASSVAGGATEAFF.